This entry concerns a single TCR beta chain. Its specificity is unknown. A far larger clone is just one base off, so this is likely a read error. The sample is drawn from a study of regulatory T cells in long-lasting Graves disease. CDR3 length: 15 amino acids. The germline CDR1 and CDR2 sequences are SNHLY and FYNNEI. The study's findings and limits: Newly diagnosed Graves' patients exceeded persistent ones in TCR diversity.

To make TCR beta libraries, researchers used iRepertoire HTBI primers and Arm-PCR of CDR3 regions. TCRdb ran MiXCR on the multiplex PCR reads and lists one entry per CDR3 protein. The sample lists about 500,000 distinct CDR3 sequences, around 15% occurring once. Time point described: newly diagnosed GD, antithyroid drugs for less than 3 months. There was RNA extracted from PBMCs, and the TCR library was made from it. Patients came through an endocrinology department, and that department was in Xi'an, China. The same sample was also used in a study of T cells in Graves' hyperthyroidism and ophthalmopathy. That work states: Patients counted as stable if ophthalmopathy did not develop within 18 months. First-round RT-PCR targeting the TCR CDR3 was performed with the HTBI primer set.

Here the sequenced sample was peripheral blood mononuclear cells (PBMCs), taken at new diagnosis, from a patient treated with antithyroid drugs. The clonotype comes from a man in his forties with Graves disease. The rearrangement links TRBV2 to TRBJ2-3; 7 bases are a match to TRBD1. The J call is uncertain, as TRBJ1-1 better fits the DNA end. CDR3 nucleotides: TGTGCCAGCAGTGTACAGGGGCGGGGGAACACTGAAGCTTTCTTT. Translating it yields CASSVQGRGNTEAFF.